This is a list of T cell receptor beta chains from one sample in a study of shared clonotypes between healthy human individuals. Assay used: immunoSEQ multiplex PCR; TCRdb lists only in-frame clones, some missing. Here the sample spans fewer than 2.5 million clones, 90% to 95% being singletons. Source material: naive CD4+ T cells from PBMCs. The receptors here all came from a man aged 18-30 years in good health. Some clones in this sample may be carry-over from other donors' samples. The CDR3 runs from the conserved cysteine through the conserved F or W. The D gene is left open where the match is weak. For some rows the clone size is stated as once, few or many, or as a class when expanded; others skip it.

V gene: TRBV6-5; J gene: TRBJ2-5; clone size: .; D gene: TRBD1; CDR3 protein: CASSSGRGRTETQYF; CDR3 DNA: TGTGCCAGCAGTTCAGGCAGGGGGCGGACGGAGACCCAGTACTTC
V gene: TRBV11-2; J gene: TRBJ2-7; clone size: .; D gene: TRBD1; CDR3 protein: CASSLAGGSYEQYF; CDR3 DNA: TGTGCCAGCAGCTTAGCAGGGGGCTCGTACGAGCAGTACTTC
V gene: TRBV6-5; J gene: TRBJ1-5; clone size: .; D gene: .; CDR3 protein: CASSYSYYQPQHF; CDR3 DNA: TGTGCCAGCAGTTACTCTTATTATCAGCCCCAGCATTTT
V gene: TRBV29-1; J gene: TRBJ2-7; clone size: .; D gene: TRBD1; CDR3 protein: CSIEVGTGTSEQYF; CDR3 DNA: TGCAGCATTGAGGTGGGGACAGGGACGAGCGAGCAGTACTTC
V gene: TRBV18; J gene: TRBJ2-1; clone size: .; D gene: .; CDR3 protein: CASSPTTQGSYNEQFF; CDR3 DNA: TGTGCCAGCTCACCCACGACTCAGGGTTCCTACAATGAGCAGTTCTTC
V gene: TRBV19; J gene: TRBJ2-5; clone size: .; D gene: TRBD1; CDR3 protein: CASSPRDRQETQYF; CDR3 DNA: TGTGCCAGTAGTCCGCGGGACAGGCAAGAGACCCAGTACTTC
V gene: TRBV19; J gene: TRBJ2-3; clone size: .; D gene: TRBD2; CDR3 protein: CASSPRTSGGYTQYF; CDR3 DNA: TGTGCCAGTAGTCCCCGGACTAGCGGGGGCTATACGCAGTATTTT
V gene: TRBV7-2; J gene: TRBJ2-1; clone size: once; D gene: TRBD2; CDR3 protein: CASSLAVAGGRIF; CDR3 DNA: TGTGCCAGCAGCTTGGCGGTAGCGGGAGGGCGGATCTTC
V gene: TRBV9; J gene: TRBJ2-2; clone size: .; D gene: .; CDR3 protein: CASSVAVLGELFF; CDR3 DNA: TGTGCCAGCAGCGTAGCTGTTCTCGGGGAGCTGTTTTTT
V gene: TRBV7-9; J gene: TRBJ1-1; clone size: .; D gene: .; CDR3 protein: CASSYQGGRGTEAFF; CDR3 DNA: TGTGCCAGCAGCTACCAGGGCGGGAGGGGCACTGAAGCTTTCTTT
V gene: TRBV6-1; J gene: TRBJ2-1; clone size: .; D gene: TRBD1; CDR3 protein: CATGDRSMFF; CDR3 DNA: TGTGCCACTGGGGACAGGAGTATGTTCTTC
V gene: TRBV28; J gene: TRBJ1-4; clone size: .; D gene: .; CDR3 protein: CASSSQEGPSEKLFF; CDR3 DNA: TGTGCCAGCAGTTCTCAAGAGGGACCCTCCGAAAAACTGTTTTTT
V gene: TRBV5-1; J gene: TRBJ2-7; clone size: .; D gene: .; CDR3 protein: CASSLETTGPYEQYF; CDR3 DNA: TGCGCCAGCAGCTTGGAGACCACTGGCCCCTACGAGCAGTACTTC
V gene: TRBV29-1; J gene: TRBJ2-3; clone size: .; D gene: TRBD1; CDR3 protein: CSVVPNWTGRNTQYF; CDR3 DNA: TGCAGCGTTGTGCCCAATTGGACAGGGAGGAATACGCAGTATTTT
V gene: TRBV7-2; J gene: TRBJ2-7; clone size: .; D gene: TRBD2; CDR3 protein: CASSQGLAAYEQYF; CDR3 DNA: TGTGCCAGCAGCCAAGGACTAGCGGCCTACGAGCAGTACTTC
V gene: TRBV28; J gene: TRBJ1-5; clone size: .; D gene: .; CDR3 protein: CASSPWYRDSNQPQHF; CDR3 DNA: TGTGCCAGCAGTCCCTGGTACAGGGATAGCAATCAGCCCCAGCATTTT
V gene: TRBV28; J gene: TRBJ2-7; clone size: .; D gene: .; CDR3 protein: CASSLVRVGSYEQYF; CDR3 DNA: TGTGCCAGCAGTTTGGTCAGGGTAGGGTCCTACGAGCAGTACTTC
V gene: TRBV5-4; J gene: TRBJ1-2; clone size: .; D gene: .; CDR3 protein: CASSPSSGVRSYGYTF; CDR3 DNA: TGTGCCAGCAGCCCCTCCAGCGGGGTAAGGAGCTATGGCTACACCTTC
V gene: TRBV29-1; J gene: TRBJ2-3; clone size: .; D gene: TRBD2; CDR3 protein: CSVEGAGVGTDTQYF; CDR3 DNA: TGCAGCGTTGAAGGTGCGGGAGTGGGGACAGATACGCAGTATTTT
V gene: TRBV28; J gene: TRBJ2-1; clone size: .; D gene: TRBD2; CDR3 protein: CASSFALLAGGPNEQFF; CDR3 DNA: TGTGCCAGCAGTTTCGCCCTACTAGCGGGAGGACCCAATGAGCAGTTCTTC
V gene: TRBV5-1; J gene: TRBJ1-1; clone size: .; D gene: .; CDR3 protein: CASSLDWNTEAFF; CDR3 DNA: TGCGCCAGCAGCTTGGACTGGAACACTGAAGCTTTCTTT
V gene: TRBV18; J gene: TRBJ2-2; clone size: .; D gene: .; CDR3 protein: CASSPRDPSTGELFF; CDR3 DNA: TGTGCCAGCTCACCAAGGGATCCCTCCACCGGGGAGCTGTTTTTT
V gene: TRBV5-4; J gene: TRBJ2-1; clone size: once; D gene: TRBD1; CDR3 protein: CASSSGQAYNEQFF; CDR3 DNA: TGTGCCAGCAGCTCCGGACAGGCTTACAATGAGCAGTTCTTC
V gene: TRBV10-3; J gene: TRBJ2-7; clone size: .; D gene: .; CDR3 protein: CAILDQDNYEQYF; CDR3 DNA: TGTGCCATCCTGGACCAGGATAATTACGAGCAGTACTTC
V gene: TRBV28; J gene: TRBJ1-3; clone size: .; D gene: .; CDR3 protein: CASSLDPTSADSGNTIYF; CDR3 DNA: TGTGCCAGCAGTTTAGATCCCACTTCCGCGGATTCTGGAAACACCATATATTTT
V gene: TRBV19; J gene: TRBJ1-2; clone size: .; D gene: .; CDR3 protein: CASSTHSGHLYGYTF; CDR3 DNA: TGTGCCAGTAGTACACACTCGGGACATCTGTATGGCTACACCTTC